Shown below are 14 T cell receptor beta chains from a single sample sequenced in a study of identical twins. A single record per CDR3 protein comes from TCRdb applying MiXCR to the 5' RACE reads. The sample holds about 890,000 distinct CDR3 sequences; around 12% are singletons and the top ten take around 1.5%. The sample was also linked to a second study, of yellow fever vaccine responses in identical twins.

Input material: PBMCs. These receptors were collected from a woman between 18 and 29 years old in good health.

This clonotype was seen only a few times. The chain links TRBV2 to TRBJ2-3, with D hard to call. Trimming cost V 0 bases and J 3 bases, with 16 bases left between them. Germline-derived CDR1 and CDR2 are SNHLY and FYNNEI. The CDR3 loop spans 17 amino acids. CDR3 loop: CASSEAGGLGITDTQYF. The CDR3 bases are TGTGCCAGCAGTGAAGCGGGCGGTCTGGGAATAACAGATACGCAGTATTTT.

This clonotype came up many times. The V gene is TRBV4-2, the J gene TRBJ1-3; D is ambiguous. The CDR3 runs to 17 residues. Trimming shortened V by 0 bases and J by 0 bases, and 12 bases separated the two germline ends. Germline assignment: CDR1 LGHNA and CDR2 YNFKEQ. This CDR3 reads CASSQDQGQSSGNTIYF. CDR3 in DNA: TGTGCCAGCAGCCAAGATCAAGGCCAGTCCTCTGGAAACACCATATATTTT.

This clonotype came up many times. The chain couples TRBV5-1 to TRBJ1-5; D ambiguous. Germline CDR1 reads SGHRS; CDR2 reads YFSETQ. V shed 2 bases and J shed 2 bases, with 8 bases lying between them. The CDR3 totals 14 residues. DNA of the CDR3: TGCGCCAGCAGCTTCGGTGATCGCAATCAGCCCCAGCATTTT. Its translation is CASSFGDRNQPQHF.

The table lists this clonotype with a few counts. CDR3 in amino acids: CASSQTAGGTSRQYF. CDR3 bases: TGTGCCAGCAGCCAAACTGCCGGCGGGACTAGCCGCCAGTACTTC. The chain is built from TRBV3-1 and TRBJ2-5; 9 bases map to TRBD2. After removal of 2 bases from V and 10 bases from J, the junction contained 11 bases not matched to a gene. This CDR3 has 15 residues. Germline loops: CDR1 LGHDT, CDR2 YNNKEL (reference sequence).

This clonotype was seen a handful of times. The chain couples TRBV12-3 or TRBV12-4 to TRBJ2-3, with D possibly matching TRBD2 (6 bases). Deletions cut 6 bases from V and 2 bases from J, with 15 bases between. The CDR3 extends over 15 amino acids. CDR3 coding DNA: TGTGCCAGCAGCAGCGGGCAGGCAGTCACAGATACGCAGTATTTT. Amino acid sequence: CASSSGQAVTDTQYF.

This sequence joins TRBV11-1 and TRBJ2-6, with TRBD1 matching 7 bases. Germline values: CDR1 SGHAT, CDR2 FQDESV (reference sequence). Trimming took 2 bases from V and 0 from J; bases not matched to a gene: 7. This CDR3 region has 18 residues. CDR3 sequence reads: CASSLRGQAYSGANVLTF. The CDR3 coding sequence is TGTGCCAGCAGCTTAAGAGGACAGGCCTACTCTGGGGCCAACGTCCTGACTTTC.

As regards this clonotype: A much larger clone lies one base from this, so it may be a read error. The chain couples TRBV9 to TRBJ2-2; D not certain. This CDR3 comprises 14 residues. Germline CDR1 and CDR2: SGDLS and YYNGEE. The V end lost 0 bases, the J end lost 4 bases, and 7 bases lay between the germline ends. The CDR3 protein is CASSVVGSTGELFF. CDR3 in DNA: TGTGCCAGCAGCGTAGTAGGGTCCACCGGGGAGCTGTTTTTT.

The CDR3 loop is CASSPGTVTNEQFF. CDR3 sequence (DNA): TGTGCCAGCTCACCGGGGACAGTCACCAATGAGCAGTTCTTC. The genes are TRBV18 and TRBJ2-1; 7 positions match TRBD1. The CDR3 extends over 14 amino acids. V dropped 3 bases and J dropped 6; count of bases not matched to a gene: 5. Germline V lookup: CDR1 KGHSH, CDR2 LQKENI.

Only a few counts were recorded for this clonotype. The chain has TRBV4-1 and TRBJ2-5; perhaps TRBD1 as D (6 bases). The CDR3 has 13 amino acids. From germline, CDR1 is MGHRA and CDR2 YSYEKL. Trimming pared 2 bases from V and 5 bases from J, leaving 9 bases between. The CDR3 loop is CASSQIRGETQYF. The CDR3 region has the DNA TGCGCCAGCAGCCAAATTAGGGGGGAGACCCAGTACTTC.

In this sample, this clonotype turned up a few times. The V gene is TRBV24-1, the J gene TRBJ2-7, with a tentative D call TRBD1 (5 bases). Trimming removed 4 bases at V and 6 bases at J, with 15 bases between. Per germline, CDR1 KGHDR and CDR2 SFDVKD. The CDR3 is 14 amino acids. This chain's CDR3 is CATSDGRAFSEQYF. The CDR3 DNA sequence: TGTGCCACCAGTGACGGCAGGGCCTTTTCCGAGCAGTACTTC.

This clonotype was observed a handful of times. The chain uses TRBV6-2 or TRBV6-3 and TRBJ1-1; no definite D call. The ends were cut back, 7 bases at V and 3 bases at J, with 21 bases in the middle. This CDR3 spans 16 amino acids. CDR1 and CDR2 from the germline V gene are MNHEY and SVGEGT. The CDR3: CASTSPPVLAHTEAFF. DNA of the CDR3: TGTGCCAGCACCTCCCCCCCTGTATTAGCCCACACTGAAGCTTTCTTT.

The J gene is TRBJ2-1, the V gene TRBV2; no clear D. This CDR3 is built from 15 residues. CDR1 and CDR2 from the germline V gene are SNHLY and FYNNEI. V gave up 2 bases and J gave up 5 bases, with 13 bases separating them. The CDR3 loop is CASSEQAVGNNEQFF. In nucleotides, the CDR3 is TGTGCCAGCAGTGAACAGGCGGTGGGCAACAATGAGCAGTTCTTC.

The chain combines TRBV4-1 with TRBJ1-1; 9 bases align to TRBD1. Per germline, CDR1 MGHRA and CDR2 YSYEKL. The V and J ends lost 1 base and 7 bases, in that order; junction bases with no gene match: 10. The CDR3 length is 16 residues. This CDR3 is CASSQGGQGFSGEAFF. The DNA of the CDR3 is TGCGCCAGCAGCCAAGGGGGACAGGGATTCTCGGGTGAAGCTTTCTTT.

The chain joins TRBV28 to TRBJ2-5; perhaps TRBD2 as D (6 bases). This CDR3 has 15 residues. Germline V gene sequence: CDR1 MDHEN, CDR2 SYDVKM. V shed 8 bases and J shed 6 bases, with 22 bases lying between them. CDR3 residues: CASWGVDSAGKTQYF. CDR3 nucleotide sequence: TGTGCCAGCTGGGGGGTCGACTCAGCGGGCAAGACCCAGTACTTC.